This T cell receptor (beta chain) is drawn from a study of T cells in Graves' hyperthyroidism and ophthalmopathy. RNA transcripts provided the source from which TCR beta CDR3 regions were amplified. In the first-round RT-PCR of the TCR CDR3, the HTBI primer set was used. Each CDR3 protein gets one entry after TCRdb re-called the multiplex PCR reads with MiXCR. The data contain approximately 530,000 distinct CDR3 sequences, approximately 15% of them singletons. Germline loops: CDR1 LGHDT, CDR2 YNNKEL (reference sequence). The CDR3 length is 15 residues. The ends were cut back, 4 bases at V and 6 bases at J, with 16 bases in the middle. Notes on the study in general: Blood also held most thyroid clonotypes expanded beyond 0.001.

This clonotype was detected only once. The antigen remains unidentified. The J gene is TRBJ2-1, the V gene TRBV3-1; either TRBD1 or TRBD2 may supply D (6 bases each). This sequence was found in a woman between 18 and 29 years old with Graves' hyperthyroidism. The sample comprised blood. CDR3 residues: CASSPGGSLSNEQFF. DNA for the CDR3: TGTGCCAGCAGCCCCGGGGGCAGCTTATCCAATGAGCAGTTCTTC.